The rows below give T cell receptor beta chains drawn from one sample of a study of T cells in Graves' hyperthyroidism and ophthalmopathy. TCRdb called the multiplex PCR reads again in MiXCR, with one record for every CDR3 protein. The sample carries a few hundred thousand distinct CDR3 sequences, roughly 14% recorded once. Specimen: blood. These receptors were obtained from a woman aged 25 to 39 with Graves' ophthalmopathy. Both conserved end residues are part of each CDR3. The D gene is left open where the match is weak. For some rows the clone size is stated as once, few or many, or as a class when expanded; others skip it.

TRBJ2-3	.	many	TRBV19	TGTGCCAGCAGCATTGGTGATACGCAGTATTTT	CASSIGDTQYF
TRBJ2-7	TRBD1	many	TRBV2	TGTGCCAGCAGGGGGACAGCCAATACCGGCGAGCAGTACTTC	CASRGTANTGEQYF
TRBJ2-1	.	many	TRBV10-3	TGTGCCATCAGTGACCCCGGGTCAGGGCAAAGGGGGAATGAGCAGTTCTTC	CAISDPGSGQRGNEQFF
TRBJ2-3	TRBD2	many	TRBV20-1	TGCAGTGTTCCTCTTGTGGCGGGGGGGTCCACAGATACGCAGTATTTT	CSVPLVAGGSTDTQYF
TRBJ1-6	.	many	TRBV12-3/TRBV12-4	TGTGCCAGCAGTCCACAGGGAGGTAATTCACCCCTCCACTTT	CASSPQGGNSPLHF
TRBJ2-7	.	many	TRBV15	TGTGCCACCAGCAGAGATAAAGCTTTGGAGCAGTACTTC	CATSRDKALEQYF
TRBJ1-5	.	.	TRBV7-2	TGTGCCAGCAGCTTGGCCGGGCATCCCCCCGGGCAGCCCCAGCATTTT	CASSLAGHPPGQPQHF
TRBJ1-1	.	many	TRBV7-9	TGTGCCAGCAGCTTAGGAGTAGGAGTCATGAACACTGAAGCTTTCTTT	CASSLGVGVMNTEAFF
TRBJ1-2	.	many	TRBV30	TGTGCCTGGAATGGACAGACCTATGGCTACACCTTC	CAWNGQTYGYTF
TRBJ2-3	TRBD1	many	TRBV28	TGTGCCAGCAGATCCCCCCGACAGGGGTCTGCCACAGATACGCAGTATTTT	CASRSPRQGSATDTQYF
TRBJ2-7	.	.	TRBV6-1	TGTGCCAGCAGTGTGGGGGCTCTGGACGAGCAGTACTTC	CASSVGALDEQYF
TRBJ2-5	.	many	TRBV5-6	TGTGCCAGCAGCTTGTATGAAGAGACCCAGTACTTC	CASSLYEETQYF
TRBJ2-1	.	few	TRBV7-6	TGTGCCAGCAGCTTAGCGGTGGGGGATCCTACTGATGAGCAGTTCTTC	CASSLAVGDPTDEQFF
TRBJ2-4	TRBD1	.	TRBV19	TGTGCCAGTGGGGGGGACAGGGCAGGCATTCAGTACTTC	CASGGDRAGIQYF
TRBJ2-5	.	many	TRBV18	TGTGCCAGCTCACTCCCGGGACACGGAGGGGAGACCCAGTACTTC	CASSLPGHGGETQYF
TRBJ1-4	.	few	TRBV4-1	TGCGCCAGCAGCCAAGATAGGATCGCTGAAAAACTGTTTTTT	CASSQDRIAEKLFF
TRBJ1-2	.	many	TRBV20-1	TGCAGTGCTAGAGATCGGCTGGCAGGGTCCATGAGTGGCTACACCTTC	CSARDRLAGSMSGYTF
TRBJ2-3	.	many	TRBV12-3/TRBV12-4	TGTGCCAGCAGAACTTCCCCAGATACGCAGTATTTT	CASRTSPDTQYF
TRBJ2-1	TRBD1	.	TRBV18	TGTGCCAGCTCACCACGGGACAGGATAGACTACAATGAGCAGTTCTTC	CASSPRDRIDYNEQFF
TRBJ1-2	TRBD1	many	TRBV11-2	TGTGCCAGCAGGGGACAGGGGGCCGACAGCTACACCTTC	CASRGQGADSYTF
TRBJ2-3	.	many	TRBV6-1	TGTGCCAGCAGGAACAGTCTCACAGATACGCAGTATTTT	CASRNSLTDTQYF
TRBJ2-1	TRBD2	.	TRBV11-1	TGTGCCAGCAGCTTTGGGACTAGCGACAATGAGCAGTTCTTC	CASSFGTSDNEQFF
TRBJ2-3	TRBD2	many	TRBV5-1	TGCGCCAGCAGCTTGGCCGCAGCGGGATCTACAGATACGCAGTATTTT	CASSLAAAGSTDTQYF
TRBJ1-2	.	many	TRBV2	TGTGCCAGCTTTGGAGACAGGCGCGGTGGCTACACCTTC	CASFGDRRGGYTF
TRBJ2-2	TRBD2	many	TRBV3-1	TGTGCCAGCAGCCAAGCCTCGGGAGGCGCGAACACCGGGGAGCTGTTTTTT	CASSQASGGANTGELFF
TRBJ1-5	TRBD1	many	TRBV2	TGTGCCACCCGGGACAGGGGCAATCAGCCCCAGCATTTT	CATRDRGNQPQHF
TRBJ2-3	.	.	TRBV2	TGTGCCAGCAGTAATCCCCTTGAAGGGAGGGGGGATACGCAGTATTTT	CASSNPLEGRGDTQYF
TRBJ2-1	TRBD2	.	TRBV7-2	TGTGCCAGCAGCTTAGTAGCGGGGGGAAACAATGAGCAGTTCTTC	CASSLVAGGNNEQFF
TRBJ2-7	TRBD2	.	TRBV6-5	TGTGCCAGCAGTTACGGCGGGGGGGCCTCATACGAGCAGTACTTC	CASSYGGGASYEQYF
TRBJ2-1	.	.	TRBV20-1	TGCAGTGCTCGGGTCCCCGGGGGGCACAATGAGCAGTTCTTC	CSARVPGGHNEQFF
TRBJ2-3	TRBD2	.	TRBV6-2/TRBV6-3	TGTGCCAGAGCCCAGCGGGGTAGCACAGATACGCAGTATTTT	CARAQRGSTDTQYF
TRBJ1-6	.	many	TRBV6-1	TGTGCCAGTGCACTCCCGATCTCACCCCTCCACTTT	CASALPISPLHF
TRBJ1-3	.	many	TRBV7-2	TGTGCCAGCAGCAGGGGTGGCTCTGGAAACACCATATATTTT	CASSRGGSGNTIYF
TRBJ2-2	.	.	TRBV20-1	TGCAGTGCTGGCGGAGGGACCGGGTTGGTGTTTTTT	CSAGGGTGLVFF
TRBJ2-1	.	many	TRBV12-3/TRBV12-4	TGTGCCAGCAGTGCCAGGGTGAATGAGCAGTTCTTC	CASSARVNEQFF
TRBJ2-3	.	many	TRBV9	TGTGCCAGCAGTGTTGCAGGCAAGGATACGCAGTATTTT	CASSVAGKDTQYF
TRBJ2-6	TRBD1	.	TRBV20-1	TGCAGTGCTAGGGACGGGATAGGGGGCTATGGGGCCAACGTCCTGACTTTC	CSARDGIGGYGANVLTF
TRBJ2-1	.	many	TRBV12-3/TRBV12-4	TGTGCCAGCAGTTTAATGATTAGTGAGGAGCAGTTCTTC	CASSLMISEEQFF
TRBJ2-7	TRBD2	many	TRBV7-2	TGTGCCAGCAGCTTACTAGCGGGGGGGCCCTACGAGCAGTACTTC	CASSLLAGGPYEQYF
TRBJ1-5	TRBD1	many	TRBV30	TGTGCCTGGAATCGCGACAGGGGCAGCCAGCCCCAGCATTTT	CAWNRDRGSQPQHF
TRBJ1-6	TRBD1	many	TRBV28	TGTGCCAGCAGAACCGGGACAGGCCTCTCACCCCTCCACTTT	CASRTGTGLSPLHF
TRBJ1-4	.	.	TRBV6-1	TGTGCCAGCAGTGAACTAGCGGGGGGGTCATCTGAAAAACTGTTTTTT	CASSELAGGSSEKLFF
TRBJ1-5	TRBD1	.	TRBV28	TGTGCCAGCAGTATCTGGGGACAGGGGTTTCAGCCCCAGCATTTT	CASSIWGQGFQPQHF
TRBJ2-7	TRBD1	many	TRBV12-3/TRBV12-4	TGTGCCAGCAGTTTCCCGGGACAGGTGGGCTACGAGCAGTACTTC	CASSFPGQVGYEQYF